The 13 T cell receptor beta chains below were found in one sample sequenced in a study of cytomegalovirus exposure and HLA in healthy donors. PCR used 60 Vbeta primers and 13 Jbeta primers. TCRdb's copy holds only in-frame clones and misses some; the assay was immunoSEQ multiplex PCR. The sample contains 96,000 or so clones, approximately 74% of which appear only once. The sequencing sample was made of PBMCs. The receptor set was obtained from a woman in her 70s in good health and CMV-seropositive.

This chain joins TRBV5-5 and TRBJ2-3, with TRBD2 matching 14 bases. V lost 5 bases to trimming and J lost 3 bases; unmatched junction nucleotides: 11. Germline-derived CDR1 and CDR2 are SGHKS and YYEKEE (reference sequence). This CDR3 has 18 amino acids. CDR3 sequence (DNA): TGTGCCAGCAGTTACACAGAAAGGACTAGCGGGAGGACAGATACGCAGTATTTT. Translation: CASSYTERTSGRTDTQYF. Together with reference TRBV5-5 and TRBJ2-3, the CDR3 gives the full variable domain: DAGVTQSPTHLIKTRGQQVTLRCSPISGHKSVSWYQQVLGQGPQFIFQYYEKEERGRGNFPDRFSARQFPNYSSELNVNALLLGDSALYLCASSYTERTSGRTDTQYFGPGTRLTVL.

This chain uses TRBV5-1 with TRBJ2-3; possibly TRBD2 for D (9 bases). In germline, CDR1 is SGHRS, CDR2 YFSETQ. V was trimmed by 6 bases and J by 1 base, leaving 18 bases between them. CDR3 length equals 16 residues. The CDR3 here is CASTPGGGRGTDTQYF. The CDR3 DNA reads TGCGCCAGCACTCCAGGGGGCGGGAGGGGCACAGATACGCAGTATTTT.

There are a few counts of this clone. This chain links TRBV10-3 with TRBJ2-4; D remains ambiguous. CDR3 length equals 13 residues. Germline V gene lookup returns CDR1 ENHRY and CDR2 SYGVKD. V was clipped by 5 bases and J by 3 bases, with 8 bases between them. The CDR3 DNA reads as TGTGCCATCAGTTCCGCGGTCAAAAACATTCAGTACTTC. Translated, it gives CAISSAVKNIQYF.

This chain connects TRBV27 to TRBJ2-3, with 13 bases that match TRBD2. CDR1 and CDR2 (germline): MNHEY, SMNVEV (reference sequence). V trimming: 6 bases; J trimming: 4 bases; junction bases outside the gene matches: 7. This CDR3 is 16 amino acids long. The CDR3 coding sequence is TGTGCCAGCAGGATACTAGCGGGGGGGCCTTCAGATACGCAGTATTTT. It specifies CASRILAGGPSDTQYF.

This clone was seen more than once but under ten times. The chain recombines TRBV14 with TRBJ1-1, with D possibly matching TRBD1 (6 bases). The CDR3 extends over 14 amino acids. CDR1 and CDR2 from the germline V gene are SGHDN and FVKESK. V was shortened by 3 bases and J by 1 base, with 9 bases between the two germline ends. DNA for the CDR3: TGTGCCAGCAGCCACCCGACAGGGAACACTGAAGCTTTCTTT. It is translated as CASSHPTGNTEAFF.

The rearrangement uses TRBV5-1 and TRBJ1-5; D ambiguous. This CDR3 comprises 15 residues. Between the trimmed V and J ends, which lost 4 bases and 0 bases, there was a span of 11 bases. The germline CDR1 and CDR2 sequences are SGHRS and YFSETQ. CDR3 DNA sequence: TGCGCCAGCAGCCCCGACACATATAGCAATCAGCCCCAGCATTTT. Translation: CASSPDTYSNQPQHF.

The V call is TRBV4-1, the J call TRBJ1-3; 7 nucleotides agree with TRBD1. V lost 4 bases, J lost 3 bases, and 3 bases stayed unmatched. Germline CDR1 is MGHRA and CDR2 is YSYEKL. The CDR3 totals 14 residues. This CDR3 is CASSPRGFGNTIYF. The CDR3, as DNA: TGCGCCAGCAGCCCCAGGGGGTTTGGAAACACCATATATTTT.

V usage is TRBV25-1 and J usage is TRBJ2-5; D remains unclear. CDR1 and CDR2 (germline): MGHDK, SYGVNS. V was cut by 0 bases and J by 7 bases, with 3 bases left in between. CDR3 length equals 11 residues. Here the CDR3 DNA reads TGTGCCAGCAGTGAATACGGGACCCAGTACTTC. Amino acids: CASSEYGTQYF.

The count of this clone is one. CDR3 sequence (DNA): TGTGCCAGCAGCACTCATCGGGACACCTATAGCAATCAGCCCCAGCATTTT. Protein product: CASSTHRDTYSNQPQHF. The genes are TRBV7-9 and TRBJ1-5; TRBD1 might be the D (6 bases). This CDR3 has 17 residues. Germline lookup yields CDR1 SEHNR and CDR2 FQNEAQ (reference sequence). The germline V and J ends were trimmed by 5 bases and 0 bases, with 17 bases remaining between them.

J is TRBJ2-7 and V is TRBV10-3; 9 positions match TRBD1. Germline V gene lookup returns CDR1 ENHRY and CDR2 SYGVKD. The junction had 18 bases not matched to a gene; V was cut back by 3 bases and J by 0 bases. This CDR3 comprises 20 residues. In DNA form, the CDR3 reads TGTGCCATCAGTGAAGGACAGGGGTCAGGGGGTCTTTGCGGCTCCTACGAGCAGTACTTC. It translates to CAISEGQGSGGLCGSYEQYF.

This clone showed up just once. The V gene is TRBV2, the J gene TRBJ1-4; D not certain. This CDR3 has 14 residues. Germline CDR1 is SNHLY and CDR2 is FYNNEI. The ends were cut back, 6 bases at V and 0 bases at J, with 8 bases in the middle. The CDR3 loop is CASRRETTNEKLFF. CDR3 nucleotides: TGTGCCAGCAGGAGGGAGACAACTAATGAAAAACTGTTTTTT.

This sequence joins TRBV28 and TRBJ2-3; D is undetermined. Per germline, CDR1 MDHEN and CDR2 SYDVKM. The CDR3 contains 13 residues. Trimming removed 7 bases at V and 0 bases at J, with 8 bases between. CDR3 nucleotides: TGTGCCAGCAAACCTACTAGCACAGATACGCAGTATTTT. Translating gives CASKPTSTDTQYF. Using reference TRBV28 and TRBJ2-3 for the parts outside the CDR3, the full variable domain is DVKVTQSSRYLVKRTGEKVFLECVQDMDHENMFWYRQDPGLGLRLIYFSYDVKMKEKGDIPEGYSVSREKKERFSLILESASTNQTSMYLCASKPTSTDTQYFGPGTRLTVL.

This clone was recorded a few times. J is TRBJ2-1 and V is TRBV11-2; 12 nucleotides align to TRBD2. From germline, CDR1 is SGHAT and CDR2 FQNNGV. The J segment lost 4 bases and the V segment lost 5 bases, leaving 6 bases of the junction unmatched. The CDR3 contains 16 residues. The CDR3 bases are TGTGCCAGCAGCCCAAAGGGACTAGCGGGTTACAATGAGCAGTTCTTC. Translated: CASSPKGLAGYNEQFF.